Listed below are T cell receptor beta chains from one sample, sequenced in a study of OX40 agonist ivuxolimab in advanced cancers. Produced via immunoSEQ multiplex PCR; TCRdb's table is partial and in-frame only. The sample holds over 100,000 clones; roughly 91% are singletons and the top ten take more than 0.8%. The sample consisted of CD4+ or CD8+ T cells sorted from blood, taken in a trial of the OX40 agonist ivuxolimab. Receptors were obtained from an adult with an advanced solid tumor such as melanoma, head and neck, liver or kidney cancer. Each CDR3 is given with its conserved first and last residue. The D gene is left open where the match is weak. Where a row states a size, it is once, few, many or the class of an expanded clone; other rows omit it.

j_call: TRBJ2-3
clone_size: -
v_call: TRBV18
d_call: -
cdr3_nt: TGTGCCAGCTCACCAATTCAGAGCACACTGAGCACAGATACGCAGTATTTT
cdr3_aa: CASSPIQSTLSTDTQYF

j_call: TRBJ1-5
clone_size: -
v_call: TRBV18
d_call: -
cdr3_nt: TGTGCCAGCTCACCAAATTTTGGGGTGGATCAGCCCCAGCATTTT
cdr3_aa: CASSPNFGVDQPQHF

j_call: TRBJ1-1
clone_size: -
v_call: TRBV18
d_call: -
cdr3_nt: TGTGCCAGCTCACCTCGACAGCCGGGCACTGAAGCTTTCTTT
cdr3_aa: CASSPRQPGTEAFF

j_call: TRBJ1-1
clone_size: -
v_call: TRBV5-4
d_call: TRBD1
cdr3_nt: TGTGCCAGCAGCTTGGTAGCAGGGGGCACTGAAGCTTTCTTT
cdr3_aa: CASSLVAGGTEAFF

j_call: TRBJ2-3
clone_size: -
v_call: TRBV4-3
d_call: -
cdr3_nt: TGCGCCGGCAGCCAAGACAACACAGATACGCAGTATTTT
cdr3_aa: CAGSQDNTDTQYF

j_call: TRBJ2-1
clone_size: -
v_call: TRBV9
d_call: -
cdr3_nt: TGTGCCAGCAGCGAACAGGGTTTGAGGAATGAGCAGTTCTTC
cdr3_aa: CASSEQGLRNEQFF

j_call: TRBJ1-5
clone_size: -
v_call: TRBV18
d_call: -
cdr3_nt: TGTGCCAGCTCACCCGAGAATCAGCCCCAGCATTTT
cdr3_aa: CASSPENQPQHF

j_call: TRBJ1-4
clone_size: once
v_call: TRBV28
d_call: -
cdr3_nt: TGTGCCAGCAGTTTGGTTTCTTCCGGGGTGAGGTTTTTT
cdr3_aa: CASSLVSSGVRFF

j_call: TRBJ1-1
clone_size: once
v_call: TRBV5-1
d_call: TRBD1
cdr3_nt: TGCGCCAGCAGCTTGCCCCCGACAGGGTCCCCTGAAGCTTTCTTT
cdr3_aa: CASSLPPTGSPEAFF

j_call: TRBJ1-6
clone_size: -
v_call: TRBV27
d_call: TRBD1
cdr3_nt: TGTGCCAGCAGTTCGGACAGGAATTCACCCCTCCACTTT
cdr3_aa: CASSSDRNSPLHF

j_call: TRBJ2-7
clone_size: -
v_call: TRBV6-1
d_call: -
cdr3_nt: TGTGCCAGCCTAAAGGGCGGGTCCTCCTACGAGCAGTACTTC
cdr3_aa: CASLKGGSSYEQYF